Listed below are T cell receptor beta chains from one sample, sequenced in a study of beta chain features in type 1 diabetes. Repertoires were generated with immunoSEQ multiplex PCR, while TCRdb's copy carries only in-frame clones and drops some. The table lists fewer than 350,000 clones, about 8.5% of them singletons. The sample taken for sequencing was central memory CD4+ T cells from blood. These receptor sequences come from a woman between 18 and 30 years old in good health. Each CDR3 is given with its conserved first and last residue. The D gene is left open where the match is weak. The size field is filled for only some rows; it gives once, few, many or a size class.

CASRTGASSTDTQYF TGCGCCAGCAGAACAGGGGCCTCTAGCACAGATACGCAGTATTTT TRBJ2-3 TRBV5-1 . TRBD1
CASSEVSTVNTGELFF TGTGCCAGCAGTGAAGTCTCGACAGTGAACACCGGGGAGCTGTTTTTT TRBJ2-2 TRBV2 . .
CASSRAGGWNEQFF TGTGCCAGCAGTAGAGCGGGGGGTTGGAATGAGCAGTTCTTC TRBJ2-1 TRBV6-5 . TRBD2
CASYEREWDTQYF TGTGCCAGCTACGAGCGGGAGTGGGATACGCAGTATTTT TRBJ2-3 TRBV27 . TRBD2
CASSLKRQGLGELFF TGTGCCAGCAGCCTAAAACGGCAGGGACTCGGGGAGCTGTTTTTT TRBJ2-2 TRBV11-2 few .
CASSLAGTGELFF TGTGCCAGCAGCTTAGCGGGCACCGGGGAGCTGTTTTTT TRBJ2-2 TRBV7-9 . .
CASSTDRLSYGYTF TGTGCCAGTAGTACGGACAGGTTGAGTTATGGCTACACCTTC TRBJ1-2 TRBV19 many TRBD1
CASSVLGQGARGYTF TGTGCCAGCAGTGTCCTAGGACAGGGGGCGCGGGGCTACACCTTC TRBJ1-2 TRBV27 . TRBD1
CASSSTPIRSDGYTF TGTGCCAGCAGCTCGACCCCTATTCGAAGCGATGGCTACACCTTC TRBJ1-2 TRBV5-5 few .
CASRYGNQPQHF TGTGCCAGCAGGTATGGTAATCAGCCCCAGCATTTT TRBJ1-5 TRBV9 few .
CAISAGTSTHEQFF TGTGCCATCAGCGCCGGGACTAGCACCCATGAGCAGTTCTTC TRBJ2-1 TRBV10-3 . TRBD2
CASSVDWSQETQYF TGTGCCAGCAGCGTCGACTGGTCACAAGAGACCCAGTACTTC TRBJ2-5 TRBV7-2 . .
CASSQDFRAFF TGTGCCAGCTCACAGGATTTTAGAGCTTTCTTT TRBJ1-1 TRBV18 . .
CASSPALGGPYEQYF TGTGCCAGCAGCCCAGCCCTTGGGGGGCCTTACGAGCAGTACTTC TRBJ2-7 TRBV7-2 few .
CASSLASGGGQPQHF TGTGCCAGCAGCTTAGCGTCTGGGGGTGGTCAGCCCCAGCATTTT TRBJ1-5 TRBV7-6 . .
CAWSSQGLGGYTF TGTGCCTGGAGTTCCCAGGGATTGGGTGGCTACACCTTC TRBJ1-2 TRBV30 . .
CASSLKGAGNTEAFF TGTGCCAGCAGTTTAAAGGGGGCTGGGAACACTGAAGCTTTCTTT TRBJ1-1 TRBV28 . TRBD1
CSVVGQQETQYF TGCAGCGTTGTGGGACAGCAAGAGACCCAGTACTTC TRBJ2-5 TRBV29-1 . TRBD1
CASSPGFNYGYTF TGTGCCAGCTCACCCGGATTTAACTATGGCTACACCTTC TRBJ1-2 TRBV18 few .
CASSYSKGNYGYTF TGTGCCAGCAGTTACTCGAAGGGGAACTATGGCTACACCTTC TRBJ1-2 TRBV6-6 few .
CASSLNEFQTQYF TGTGCCAGCAGCTTAAACGAGTTCCAGACCCAGTACTTC TRBJ2-5 TRBV7-9 few .
CASSSGGSFF TGTGCCAGCAGTAGCGGGGGGTCGTTCTTC TRBJ2-1 TRBV2 few TRBD2
CASSGRTEAFF TGTGCCAGCAGTGGTCGGACTGAAGCTTTCTTT TRBJ1-1 TRBV14 few .
CSVLKVAYGYTF TGCAGCGTTCTGAAGGTGGCTTATGGCTACACCTTC TRBJ1-2 TRBV29-1 . .
CASSLSSGANVLTF TGTGCCAGCAGCTTAAGTTCTGGGGCCAACGTCCTGACTTTC TRBJ2-6 TRBV7-2 . .
CASNLREGDTIYF TGTGCCAGCAACCTGCGGGAAGGCGACACCATATATTTT TRBJ1-3 TRBV9 few .
CASSYDPGMDTQYF TGTGCCAGCAGTTACGACCCAGGGATGGATACGCAGTATTTT TRBJ2-3 TRBV6-5 . .
CSVRGYNGYTF TGCAGCGTTAGAGGCTATAATGGCTACACCTTC TRBJ1-2 TRBV29-1 few .
CASSSGPGRCEPQHF TGTGCCAGCAGCTCCGGACCAGGGCGGTGTGAGCCCCAGCATTTT TRBJ1-5 TRBV7-2 . .
CASSQVISGGLGEQFF TGTGCCAGCAGCCAAGTGATCAGCGGGGGGCTGGGGGAGCAGTTCTTC TRBJ2-1 TRBV4-2 few TRBD2
CASSPNSVTGELFF TGTGCCAGCAGCCCCAATTCGGTCACCGGGGAGCTGTTTTTT TRBJ2-2 TRBV7-3 few .
CASSYARADYGYTF TGTGCCAGCAGCTACGCCAGGGCGGACTATGGCTACACCTTC TRBJ1-2 TRBV7-2 few .
CASSRRQGGADTQYF TGTGCCAGCAGCCGGAGACAGGGAGGGGCAGATACGCAGTATTTT TRBJ2-3 TRBV13 many .
CASSRLQQGTEAFF TGCGCCAGCAGCCGCCTGCAACAGGGCACTGAAGCTTTCTTT TRBJ1-1 TRBV5-1 few .
CASSRWTGTLNQPQHF TGTGCCAGTAGTAGATGGACAGGTACCCTAAATCAGCCCCAGCATTTT TRBJ1-5 TRBV19 . TRBD1
CASSQDPTPSRIQYF TGCGCCAGCAGCCAAGATCCAACGCCGTCAAGAATTCAGTACTTC TRBJ2-4 TRBV4-3 . .
CASSWDPSRGYTF TGCGCCAGCAGTTGGGACCCATCGAGGGGCTACACCTTC TRBJ1-2 TRBV5-1 few .
CATSILVVNTEAFF TGTGCCACCAGCATATTAGTGGTGAACACTGAAGCTTTCTTT TRBJ1-1 TRBV15 . .
CASSQVGEETQYF TGTGCCAGCAGCCAAGTTGGGGAGGAGACCCAGTACTTC TRBJ2-5 TRBV4-2 few .
CASSPFGPLSTDTQYF TGTGCCAGCTCACCTTTCGGACCCCTTAGCACAGATACGCAGTATTTT TRBJ2-3 TRBV18 . .
CASTQRASLNYGYTF TGTGCCAGCACCCAGAGGGCCAGTTTAAACTATGGCTACACCTTC TRBJ1-2 TRBV7-2 . .
CSGTVAYGYTF TGCAGCGGTACCGTTGCCTATGGCTACACCTTC TRBJ1-2 TRBV29-1 . .
CASSIGGTSAKNIQYF TGTGCCAGTAGTATCGGAGGGACTAGTGCCAAAAACATTCAGTACTTC TRBJ2-4 TRBV19 . TRBD2
CASSSGRSPNEQFF TGTGCCAGCAGCTCCGGACGTTCTCCCAATGAGCAGTTCTTC TRBJ2-1 TRBV7-3 many .
CASSRDVYEQYF TGTGCCAGCTCACGGGACGTTTACGAGCAGTACTTC TRBJ2-7 TRBV18 many .
CASSPQGDYGYTF TGTGCCAGCAGCCCACAGGGTGACTATGGCTACACCTTC TRBJ1-2 TRBV7-2 few .
CASSQGGETGELFF TGTGCCAGCAGCCAGGGAGGGGAAACCGGGGAGCTGTTTTTT TRBJ2-2 TRBV7-9 . TRBD2
CASSLPPGQPSF TGTGCCAGCAGCCTACCCCCGGGACAGCCATCATTC TRBJ1-2 TRBV9 . TRBD1
CASSISWVDGDQPQHF TGTGCCAGTAGTATTTCATGGGTGGACGGGGATCAGCCCCAGCATTTT TRBJ1-5 TRBV19 . .
CASSSGWGRGDEQFF TGTGCCAGCAGCTCAGGCTGGGGTCGGGGCGATGAGCAGTTCTTC TRBJ2-1 TRBV7-9 many .